This T cell receptor (beta chain) was recovered during a study of blood T cell repertoires in COVID-19. Looking at the study overall: The United States, Italy and Spain supplied acute and convalescent COVID-19 samples.

Authors' methods: Amplification of reference gene primers was used by the study to estimate nucleated cell counts. Produced via immunoSEQ multiplex PCR; TCRdb's table is partial and in-frame only. V, J and clone size were drawn from that table, and D and trimming were deduced from the DNA. The repertoire holds around 120,000 clones, with about four fifths as singletons. The germline V and J ends were trimmed by 7 bases and 2 bases, with 14 bases remaining between them. CDR1 and CDR2 from the germline V gene are MDHEN and SYDVKM. CDR3 length: 14 amino acids. This receptor was identified in a woman aged 80 or over with acute or convalescent COVID-19. This rearrangement joins TRBV28 to TRBJ1-1; a weak D match, TRBD1 (6 bases). The specimen was peripheral blood. CDR3 nucleotide sequence: TGTGCCAGCACCTCCACAGGGTTAAACACTGAAGCTTTCTTT. Its translation: CASTSTGLNTEAFF.